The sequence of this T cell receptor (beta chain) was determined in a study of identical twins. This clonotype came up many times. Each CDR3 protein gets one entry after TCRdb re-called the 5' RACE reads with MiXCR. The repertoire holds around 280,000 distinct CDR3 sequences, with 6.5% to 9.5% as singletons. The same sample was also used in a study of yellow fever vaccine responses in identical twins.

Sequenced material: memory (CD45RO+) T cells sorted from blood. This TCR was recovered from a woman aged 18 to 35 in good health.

CDR3 coding DNA: TGTGCCAGCAGCCGTCTAGCGGGGGGGCCGGGAGATACGCAGTATTTT. This sequence encodes CASSRLAGGPGDTQYF. The chain employs TRBV6-1 and TRBJ2-3, with 12 bases aligning to TRBD2. Germline CDR1 is MNHNS and CDR2 is SASEGT. The CDR3 consists of 16 residues. V trimming: 6 bases; J trimming: 5 bases; junction bases outside the gene matches: 9.